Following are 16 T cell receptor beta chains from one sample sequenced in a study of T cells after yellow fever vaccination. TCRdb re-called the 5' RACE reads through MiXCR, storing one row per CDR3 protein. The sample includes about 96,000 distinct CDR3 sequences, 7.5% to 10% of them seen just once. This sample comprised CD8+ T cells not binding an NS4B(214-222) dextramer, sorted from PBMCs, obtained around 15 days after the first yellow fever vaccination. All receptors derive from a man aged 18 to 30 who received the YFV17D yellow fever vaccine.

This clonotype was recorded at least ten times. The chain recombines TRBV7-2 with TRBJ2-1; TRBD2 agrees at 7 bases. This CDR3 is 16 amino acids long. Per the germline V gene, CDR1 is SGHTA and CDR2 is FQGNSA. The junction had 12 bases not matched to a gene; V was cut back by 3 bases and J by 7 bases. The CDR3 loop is CASSFGGGKWRNEQFF. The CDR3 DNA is TGTGCCAGCAGCTTCGGGGGAGGGAAATGGAGAAATGAGCAGTTCTTC.

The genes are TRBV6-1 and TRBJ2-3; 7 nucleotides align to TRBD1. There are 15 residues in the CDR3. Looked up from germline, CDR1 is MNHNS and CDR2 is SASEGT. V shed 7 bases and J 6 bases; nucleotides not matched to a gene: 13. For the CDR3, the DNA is TGTGCCAGCACACCGGCCGACAGGGTTCTGGATACGCAGTATTTT. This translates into CASTPADRVLDTQYF.

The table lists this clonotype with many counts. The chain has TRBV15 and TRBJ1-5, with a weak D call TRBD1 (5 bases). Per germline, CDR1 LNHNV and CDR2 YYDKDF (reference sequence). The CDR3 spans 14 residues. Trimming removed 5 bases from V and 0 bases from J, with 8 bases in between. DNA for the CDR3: TGTGCCACCAGCCTAAGGGGTAGCAATCAGCCCCAGCATTTT. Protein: CATSLRGSNQPQHF.

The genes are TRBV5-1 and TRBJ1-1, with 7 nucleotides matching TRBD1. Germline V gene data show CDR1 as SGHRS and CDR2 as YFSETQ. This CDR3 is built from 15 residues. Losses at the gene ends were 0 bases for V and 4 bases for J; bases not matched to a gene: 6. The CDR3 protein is CASSLEGARLTEAFF. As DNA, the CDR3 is TGCGCCAGCAGCTTGGAGGGGGCGCGTCTCACTGAAGCTTTCTTT.

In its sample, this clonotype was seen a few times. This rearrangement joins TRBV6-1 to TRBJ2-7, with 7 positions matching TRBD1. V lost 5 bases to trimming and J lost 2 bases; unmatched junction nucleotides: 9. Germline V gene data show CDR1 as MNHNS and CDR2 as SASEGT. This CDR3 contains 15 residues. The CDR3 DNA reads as TGTGCCAGCAGTACCTATCGACAGGGTACCTACGAGCAGTACTTC. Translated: CASSTYRQGTYEQYF.

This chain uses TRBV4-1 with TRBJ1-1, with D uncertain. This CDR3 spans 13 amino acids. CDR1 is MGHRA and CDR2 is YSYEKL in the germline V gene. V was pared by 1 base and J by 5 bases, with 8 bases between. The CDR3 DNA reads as TGCGCCAGCAGCCAAGCCCCGGCAACTGAAGCTTTCTTT. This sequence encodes CASSQAPATEAFF.

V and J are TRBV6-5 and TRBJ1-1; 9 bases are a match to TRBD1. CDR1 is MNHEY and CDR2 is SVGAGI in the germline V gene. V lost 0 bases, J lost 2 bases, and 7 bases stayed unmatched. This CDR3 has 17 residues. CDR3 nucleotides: TGTGCCAGCAGTTACTCGAAGGACAGGGGATCCAACACTGAAGCTTTCTTT. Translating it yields CASSYSKDRGSNTEAFF.

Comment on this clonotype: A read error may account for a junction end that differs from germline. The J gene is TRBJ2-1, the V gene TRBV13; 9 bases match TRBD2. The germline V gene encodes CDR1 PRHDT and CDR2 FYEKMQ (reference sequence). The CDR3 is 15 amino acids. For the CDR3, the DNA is TGTGCCAGCAGATTAGCGGGGGTTACCTACAATGAGCAGTTCTTC. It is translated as CASRLAGVTYNEQFF.

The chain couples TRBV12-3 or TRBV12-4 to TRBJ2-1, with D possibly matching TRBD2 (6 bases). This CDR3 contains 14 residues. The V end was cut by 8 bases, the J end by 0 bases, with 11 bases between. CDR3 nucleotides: TGTGCCAGCTTCCGGGGGAGCTCCTACAATGAGCAGTTCTTC. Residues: CASFRGSSYNEQFF.

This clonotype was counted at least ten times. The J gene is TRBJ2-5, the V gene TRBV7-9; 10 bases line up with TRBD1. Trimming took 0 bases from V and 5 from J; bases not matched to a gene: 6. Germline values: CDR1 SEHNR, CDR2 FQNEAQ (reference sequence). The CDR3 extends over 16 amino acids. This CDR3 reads CASSLARQGARETQYF. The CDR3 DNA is TGTGCCAGCAGCTTAGCGCGACAGGGGGCGCGGGAGACCCAGTACTTC. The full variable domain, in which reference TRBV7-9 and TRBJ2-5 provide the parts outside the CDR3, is DTGVSQNPRHKITKRGQNVTFRCDPISEHNRLYWYRQTLGQGPEFLTYFQNEAQLEKSRLLSDRFSAERPKGSFSTLEIQRTEQGDSAMYLCASSLARQGARETQYFGPGTRLLVL.

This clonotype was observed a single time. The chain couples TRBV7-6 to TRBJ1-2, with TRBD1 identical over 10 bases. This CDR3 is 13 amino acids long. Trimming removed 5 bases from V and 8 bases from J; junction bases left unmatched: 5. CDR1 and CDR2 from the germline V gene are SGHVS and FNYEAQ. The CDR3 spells CASSTGQGGGYTF. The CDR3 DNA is TGTGCCAGCAGCACCGGACAGGGGGGAGGCTACACCTTC.

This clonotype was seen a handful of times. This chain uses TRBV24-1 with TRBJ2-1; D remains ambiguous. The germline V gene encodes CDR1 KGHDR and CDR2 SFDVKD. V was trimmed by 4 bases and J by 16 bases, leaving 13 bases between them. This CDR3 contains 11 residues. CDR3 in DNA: TGTGCCACCAGTGAGACTGGACCCACTTTCTTC. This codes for CATSETGPTFF.

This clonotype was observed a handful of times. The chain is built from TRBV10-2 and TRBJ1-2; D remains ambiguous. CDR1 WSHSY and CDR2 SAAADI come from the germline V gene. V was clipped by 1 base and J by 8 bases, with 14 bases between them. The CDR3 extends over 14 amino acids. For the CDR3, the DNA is TGCGCCAGCAGTGAGTGGAAAGTCCCACAGGGCTACACCTTC. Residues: CASSEWKVPQGYTF.

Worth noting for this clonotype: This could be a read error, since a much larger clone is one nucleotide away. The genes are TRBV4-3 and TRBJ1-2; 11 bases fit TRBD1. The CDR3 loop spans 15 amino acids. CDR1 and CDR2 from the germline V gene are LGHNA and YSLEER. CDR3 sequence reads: CASSQGTGGPYGYAF. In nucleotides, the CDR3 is TGCGCCAGCAGCCAAGGGACAGGGGGCCCCTATGGCTACGCCTTC.

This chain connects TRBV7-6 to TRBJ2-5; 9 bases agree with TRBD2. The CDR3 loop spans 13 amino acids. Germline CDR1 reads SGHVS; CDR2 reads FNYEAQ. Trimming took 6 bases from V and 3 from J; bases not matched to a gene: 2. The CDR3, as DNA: TGTGCCAGCAGGGCTAGCGGGAAAGAGACCCAGTACTTC. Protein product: CASRASGKETQYF.

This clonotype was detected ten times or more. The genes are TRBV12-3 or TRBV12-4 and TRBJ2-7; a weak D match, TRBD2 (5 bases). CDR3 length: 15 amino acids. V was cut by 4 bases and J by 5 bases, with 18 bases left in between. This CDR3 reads CASSSMTTHPDEQYF. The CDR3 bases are TGTGCCAGCAGTTCAATGACTACCCATCCCGACGAGCAGTACTTC.